A selection of T cell receptor beta chains follows, all from one sample in a study of T-cell memory formation after mild COVID-19. One entry per CDR3 protein results from TCRdb running MiXCR on the 5' RACE reads. The table shows around 300,000 distinct CDR3 sequences, with 15% to 20% occurring only once. Sequencing was performed on PBMCs or a T cell subset sorted from them (not recorded which). The receptors were gathered from a man between 18 and 29 years old who had mild COVID-19 (a few samples of this study predate the infection). Cell type and time point are not known. CDR3s include the opening cysteine and the closing phenylalanine or tryptophan. A D gene is named only where the DNA matches it firmly. Size values are once, few and many counts, or a class for expanded clones, and some rows have none.

d_gene: NA
j_gene: TRBJ1-5
v_gene: TRBV7-9
abundance: few
CDR3nt: TGTGCCAGCAGCTTAAGCAATAGCCTTTATCAGCCCCAGCATTTT
CDR3aa: CASSLSNSLYQPQHF

d_gene: NA
j_gene: TRBJ1-5
v_gene: TRBV6-6
abundance: NA
CDR3nt: TGTGCCAGCAGTTACTCGATCCCAGACAATCAGCCCCAGCATTTT
CDR3aa: CASSYSIPDNQPQHF

d_gene: NA
j_gene: TRBJ2-3
v_gene: TRBV29-1
abundance: NA
CDR3nt: TGCAGCGTTGGAAGGACAGAGTTCACAGATACGCAGTATTTT
CDR3aa: CSVGRTEFTDTQYF

d_gene: NA
j_gene: TRBJ2-7
v_gene: TRBV10-2
abundance: few
CDR3nt: TGCGCCAGCACCGGGGACCCCGGGTACGAGCAGTACTTC
CDR3aa: CASTGDPGYEQYF

d_gene: TRBD1
j_gene: TRBJ1-1
v_gene: TRBV6-5
abundance: few
CDR3nt: TGTGCCAGCAGTTACCCCCGGACAGGGGGCGAAGACACTGAAGCTTTCTTT
CDR3aa: CASSYPRTGGEDTEAFF

d_gene: NA
j_gene: TRBJ2-5
v_gene: TRBV3-1
abundance: few
CDR3nt: TGTGCCAGCAGCCAAGATTTCCGGACCCAGTACTTC
CDR3aa: CASSQDFRTQYF

d_gene: NA
j_gene: TRBJ2-2
v_gene: TRBV3-1
abundance: NA
CDR3nt: TGTGCCAGCAGCCTATGGGACCTGGGGAACACCGGGGAGCTGTTTTTT
CDR3aa: CASSLWDLGNTGELFF

d_gene: NA
j_gene: TRBJ1-2
v_gene: TRBV29-1
abundance: NA
CDR3nt: TGCAGCGTGGGGCGGGGGGTTAACTATGGCTACACCTTC
CDR3aa: CSVGRGVNYGYTF

d_gene: TRBD2
j_gene: TRBJ2-1
v_gene: TRBV7-2
abundance: many
CDR3nt: TGTGCCAGCAGCTTATTTCAGCGGGGCGAGCAGTTCTTC
CDR3aa: CASSLFQRGEQFF

d_gene: NA
j_gene: TRBJ2-4
v_gene: TRBV4-1
abundance: few
CDR3nt: TGCGCCAGCAGCCAAGTGGGCCTAGGGAAAAACATTCAGTACTTC
CDR3aa: CASSQVGLGKNIQYF

d_gene: NA
j_gene: TRBJ2-1
v_gene: TRBV5-1
abundance: few
CDR3nt: TGCGCCAGCAGTCGCGAAGGGGCCTCCTACAATGAGCAGTTCTTC
CDR3aa: CASSREGASYNEQFF

d_gene: NA
j_gene: TRBJ1-5
v_gene: TRBV6-5
abundance: few
CDR3nt: TGTGCCAGCAGCAACAGGGTAGCGGGGGCCCAGCATTTT
CDR3aa: CASSNRVAGAQHF

d_gene: NA
j_gene: TRBJ2-3
v_gene: TRBV5-1
abundance: NA
CDR3nt: TGCGCCAGCAGCTTGACGCGGTTCACAGATACGCAGTATTTT
CDR3aa: CASSLTRFTDTQYF

d_gene: NA
j_gene: TRBJ2-1
v_gene: TRBV11-2
abundance: few
CDR3nt: TGTGCCAGCAGCGCTACAGGTTTCGGTGAGCAGTTCTTC
CDR3aa: CASSATGFGEQFF

d_gene: TRBD2
j_gene: TRBJ2-7
v_gene: TRBV5-1
abundance: many
CDR3nt: TGCGCCAGCAGCTTGGCCGTAGCGGGGGAGTACGAGCAGTACTTC
CDR3aa: CASSLAVAGEYEQYF

d_gene: NA
j_gene: TRBJ2-3
v_gene: TRBV20-1
abundance: few
CDR3nt: TGCAGTGCTAGTCTGGACGGACGGCCAGATACGCAGTATTTT
CDR3aa: CSASLDGRPDTQYF

d_gene: NA
j_gene: TRBJ1-5
v_gene: TRBV6-1
abundance: few
CDR3nt: TGTGCCAGCGGGGCCCGGAGGGGAGGTAGTCAGCCCCAGCATTTT
CDR3aa: CASGARRGGSQPQHF

d_gene: TRBD1
j_gene: TRBJ2-1
v_gene: TRBV5-5
abundance: NA
CDR3nt: TGTGCCAGCAGCTTTCCTGGGACAGCTTACAATGAGCAGTTCTTC
CDR3aa: CASSFPGTAYNEQFF

d_gene: NA
j_gene: TRBJ2-1
v_gene: TRBV10-3
abundance: NA
CDR3nt: TGTGCCATCAGGGACAAACTAGGCCCGGTGAATGAGCAGTTCTTC
CDR3aa: CAIRDKLGPVNEQFF

d_gene: TRBD2
j_gene: TRBJ2-1
v_gene: TRBV6-6
abundance: NA
CDR3nt: TGTGCCAGCAAGGAGCGGGGGACCTTTTCCCATGAGCAGTTCTTC
CDR3aa: CASKERGTFSHEQFF

d_gene: NA
j_gene: TRBJ1-2
v_gene: TRBV4-3
abundance: NA
CDR3nt: TGCGCCAGCAGCCGGGACGGACAGTATGGCTACACCTTC
CDR3aa: CASSRDGQYGYTF

d_gene: TRBD1
j_gene: TRBJ2-5
v_gene: TRBV10-3
abundance: many
CDR3nt: TGTGCCATCAGTGAGGGGACAGGGGGATTGGAGACCCAGTACTTC
CDR3aa: CAISEGTGGLETQYF

d_gene: NA
j_gene: TRBJ1-2
v_gene: TRBV2
abundance: few
CDR3nt: TGTGCCAGCAGTGAGGTCGCGGGGGGACACTATGGCTACACCTTC
CDR3aa: CASSEVAGGHYGYTF

d_gene: NA
j_gene: TRBJ1-1
v_gene: TRBV29-1
abundance: NA
CDR3nt: TGCAGCGTCCATATCACAGCAAACACTGAAGCTTTCTTT
CDR3aa: CSVHITANTEAFF

d_gene: NA
j_gene: TRBJ2-2
v_gene: TRBV20-1
abundance: NA
CDR3nt: TGCAGTGCTAGACGACCGGGACGGTCTATGACCGGGGAGCTGATTTTT
CDR3aa: CSARRPGRSMTGELIF

d_gene: NA
j_gene: TRBJ1-4
v_gene: TRBV7-8
abundance: few
CDR3nt: TGTGCCAGCAGCCTCAGGACGTATAGTCATGAAAAACTGTTTTTT
CDR3aa: CASSLRTYSHEKLFF

d_gene: NA
j_gene: TRBJ2-5
v_gene: TRBV19
abundance: few
CDR3nt: TGTGCCAGTAGTACCTACGGGACTCAAGAGACCCAGTACTTC
CDR3aa: CASSTYGTQETQYF

d_gene: TRBD2
j_gene: TRBJ2-7
v_gene: TRBV27
abundance: NA
CDR3nt: TGTGCCAGCAGTTTCCCGGGACTAGCGGGAGTCGAGCAGTACTTC
CDR3aa: CASSFPGLAGVEQYF

d_gene: NA
j_gene: TRBJ2-7
v_gene: TRBV6-6
abundance: NA
CDR3nt: TGTGCCAGCAGTTACTTCACCCGACAGGACGCTGGATACGAGCAGTACTTC
CDR3aa: CASSYFTRQDAGYEQYF

d_gene: TRBD1
j_gene: TRBJ2-1
v_gene: TRBV4-1
abundance: NA
CDR3nt: TGCGCCAGCAGCTTAGGGACAGCCAAAGACAATGAGCAGTTCTTC
CDR3aa: CASSLGTAKDNEQFF

d_gene: TRBD1
j_gene: TRBJ1-2
v_gene: TRBV7-2
abundance: NA
CDR3nt: TGTGCCAGCAGCTTAGAAGGGGGCGGCTATGGCTACACCTTC
CDR3aa: CASSLEGGGYGYTF

d_gene: NA
j_gene: TRBJ2-3
v_gene: TRBV4-3
abundance: few
CDR3nt: TGCGCCAGCAGCCAAGGACAGCCAAATACGCAGTATTTT
CDR3aa: CASSQGQPNTQYF

d_gene: NA
j_gene: TRBJ1-2
v_gene: TRBV2
abundance: few
CDR3nt: TGTGCCAGCCAAGCTAACTATGGCTACACCTTC
CDR3aa: CASQANYGYTF

d_gene: NA
j_gene: TRBJ1-1
v_gene: TRBV4-1
abundance: few
CDR3nt: TGCGCCAGCAGCCAAGCAAGACTGACCAACACTGAAGCTTTCTTT
CDR3aa: CASSQARLTNTEAFF

d_gene: NA
j_gene: TRBJ2-3
v_gene: TRBV6-2/TRBV6-3
abundance: few
CDR3nt: TGTGCCAGCAGTTACCGGTTTGATACGCAGTATTTT
CDR3aa: CASSYRFDTQYF

d_gene: NA
j_gene: TRBJ2-2
v_gene: TRBV23-1
abundance: NA
CDR3nt: TGCGCCAGCACCGGGGAGCTGTTTTTT
CDR3aa: CASTGELFF

d_gene: NA
j_gene: TRBJ2-7
v_gene: TRBV5-5
abundance: NA
CDR3nt: TGTGCCAGCAGCGCAGCCTACGAGCAGTACTTC
CDR3aa: CASSAAYEQYF

d_gene: NA
j_gene: TRBJ2-5
v_gene: TRBV5-4
abundance: few
CDR3nt: TGTGCCAGCAGTCCCGGGACAGAGACCCAGTACTTC
CDR3aa: CASSPGTETQYF

d_gene: NA
j_gene: TRBJ2-3
v_gene: TRBV4-1
abundance: many
CDR3nt: TGCGCCAGCAGCCAAGAGGCGGGGCCCAACACAGATACGCAGTATTTT
CDR3aa: CASSQEAGPNTDTQYF

d_gene: NA
j_gene: TRBJ2-7
v_gene: TRBV18
abundance: few
CDR3nt: TGTGCCAGCTCTCGTTTGGTCCCTGGGTACGAGCAGTACTTC
CDR3aa: CASSRLVPGYEQYF

d_gene: TRBD1
j_gene: TRBJ1-1
v_gene: TRBV12-3/TRBV12-4
abundance: few
CDR3nt: TGTGCCAGCAGTTTATCCCGACAGGGGATAAGGAAAAGGACTGAAGCTTTCTTT
CDR3aa: CASSLSRQGIRKRTEAFF

d_gene: NA
j_gene: TRBJ1-1
v_gene: TRBV12-3/TRBV12-4
abundance: few
CDR3nt: TGTGCCAGCAGCTCCCTAACAGGTCCGGCAGCTGGGGACACTGAAGCTTTCTTT
CDR3aa: CASSSLTGPAAGDTEAFF

d_gene: TRBD1
j_gene: TRBJ2-5
v_gene: TRBV6-6
abundance: NA
CDR3nt: TGTGCCAGCATCCACGAGGCAGGGGGAGAGACCCAGTACTTC
CDR3aa: CASIHEAGGETQYF

d_gene: NA
j_gene: TRBJ2-1
v_gene: TRBV5-6
abundance: many
CDR3nt: TGTGCCAGCAGCTTTGGTCATTATCGGGGTGAGCAGTTCTTC
CDR3aa: CASSFGHYRGEQFF

d_gene: TRBD2
j_gene: TRBJ2-7
v_gene: TRBV7-2
abundance: NA
CDR3nt: TGTGCCAGCAGCTCGGGACTAGATGGCTACGAGCAGTACTTC
CDR3aa: CASSSGLDGYEQYF

d_gene: NA
j_gene: TRBJ1-2
v_gene: TRBV6-5
abundance: NA
CDR3nt: TGTGCCAGCAGCTCCGTGGCGGCCGGAGGCTACACCTTC
CDR3aa: CASSSVAAGGYTF

d_gene: NA
j_gene: TRBJ2-3
v_gene: TRBV7-2
abundance: few
CDR3nt: TGTGCCAGCACCCATTGGGACTTCAATACGCAGTATTTT
CDR3aa: CASTHWDFNTQYF

d_gene: NA
j_gene: TRBJ1-1
v_gene: TRBV5-1
abundance: few
CDR3nt: TGCGCCAGCAGCTTGGTGGCCAGGAACACTGAAGCTTTCTTT
CDR3aa: CASSLVARNTEAFF

d_gene: NA
j_gene: TRBJ1-2
v_gene: TRBV4-3
abundance: few
CDR3nt: TGCGCCAGCAGCCAACCCGGGACTTCGCAAGGCTACACCTTC
CDR3aa: CASSQPGTSQGYTF

d_gene: NA
j_gene: TRBJ2-3
v_gene: TRBV4-3
abundance: NA
CDR3nt: TGCGCCAGCAGCCAAGAGAGTTCGAGCTACACAGATACGCAGTATTTT
CDR3aa: CASSQESSSYTDTQYF

d_gene: NA
j_gene: TRBJ1-4
v_gene: TRBV3-1
abundance: few
CDR3nt: TGTGCCAGCAGCCAGCAGGGTATCGAAGAAAAACTGTTTTTT
CDR3aa: CASSQQGIEEKLFF

d_gene: NA
j_gene: TRBJ2-5
v_gene: TRBV11-2
abundance: many
CDR3nt: TGTGCCAGCAGCTCGATGACGGATCAAGAGACCCAGTACTTC
CDR3aa: CASSSMTDQETQYF

d_gene: TRBD1
j_gene: TRBJ1-1
v_gene: TRBV12-3/TRBV12-4
abundance: few
CDR3nt: TGTGCCAGCAAACCGGGACAGGGGGCTCGAACTGAAGCTTTCTTT
CDR3aa: CASKPGQGARTEAFF

d_gene: NA
j_gene: TRBJ1-2
v_gene: TRBV5-1
abundance: NA
CDR3nt: TGCGCCAGCAGCTTGGATGGCAGGGATAACTATGGCTACACCTTC
CDR3aa: CASSLDGRDNYGYTF

d_gene: NA
j_gene: TRBJ2-7
v_gene: TRBV25-1
abundance: few
CDR3nt: TGTGCCAGCAGTGAAGACGTAGGACGGTCCTACGAGCAGTACTTC
CDR3aa: CASSEDVGRSYEQYF

d_gene: NA
j_gene: TRBJ1-1
v_gene: TRBV6-2/TRBV6-3
abundance: few
CDR3nt: TGTGCCAGCAGTTACGCCGCGCGGGGGCTAACTGAAGCTTTCTTT
CDR3aa: CASSYAARGLTEAFF

d_gene: TRBD1
j_gene: TRBJ1-1
v_gene: TRBV6-2/TRBV6-3
abundance: few
CDR3nt: TGTGCCACCTCCTGGGGAGACAGGGGACACACTGAAGCTTTCTTT
CDR3aa: CATSWGDRGHTEAFF

d_gene: NA
j_gene: TRBJ1-4
v_gene: TRBV4-3
abundance: NA
CDR3nt: TGCGCCAGCAGCTTGAAGATGGGCGGGAATACGGTCGAAAAACTGTTTTTT
CDR3aa: CASSLKMGGNTVEKLFF